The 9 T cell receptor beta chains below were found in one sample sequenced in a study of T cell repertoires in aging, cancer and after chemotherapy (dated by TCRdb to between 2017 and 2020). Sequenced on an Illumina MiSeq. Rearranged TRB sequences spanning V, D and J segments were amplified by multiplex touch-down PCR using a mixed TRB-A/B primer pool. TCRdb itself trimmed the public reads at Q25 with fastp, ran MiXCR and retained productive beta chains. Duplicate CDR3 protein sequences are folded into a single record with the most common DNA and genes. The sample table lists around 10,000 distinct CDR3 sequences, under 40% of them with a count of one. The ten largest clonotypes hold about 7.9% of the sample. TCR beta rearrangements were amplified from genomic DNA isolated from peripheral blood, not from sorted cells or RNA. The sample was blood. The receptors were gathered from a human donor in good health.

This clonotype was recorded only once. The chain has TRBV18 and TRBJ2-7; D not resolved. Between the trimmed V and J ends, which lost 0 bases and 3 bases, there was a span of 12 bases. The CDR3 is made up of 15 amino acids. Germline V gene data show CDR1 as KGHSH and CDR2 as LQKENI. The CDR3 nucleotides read TGTGCCAGCTCACCACCGGGCCCCGCCCTCTACGAGCAGTACTTC. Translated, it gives CASSPPGPALYEQYF.

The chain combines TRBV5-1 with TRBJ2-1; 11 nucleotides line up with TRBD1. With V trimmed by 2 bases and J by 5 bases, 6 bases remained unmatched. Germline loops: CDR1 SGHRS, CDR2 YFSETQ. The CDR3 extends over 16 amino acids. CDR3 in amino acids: CASSLSGTGGNNEQFF. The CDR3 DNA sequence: TGCGCCAGCAGCTTATCCGGGACAGGGGGAAACAATGAGCAGTTCTTC.

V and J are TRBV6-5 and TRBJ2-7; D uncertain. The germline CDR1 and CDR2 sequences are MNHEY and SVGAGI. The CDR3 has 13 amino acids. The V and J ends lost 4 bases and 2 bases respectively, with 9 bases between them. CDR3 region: CASSSRLAYEQYF. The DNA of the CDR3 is TGTGCCAGCAGTTCGCGGCTTGCCTACGAGCAGTACTTC.

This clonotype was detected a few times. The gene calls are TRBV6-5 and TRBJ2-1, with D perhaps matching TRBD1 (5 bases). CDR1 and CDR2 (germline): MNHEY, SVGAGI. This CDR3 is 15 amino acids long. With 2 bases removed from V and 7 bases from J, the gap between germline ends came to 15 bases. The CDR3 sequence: CASSYASRGWNEQFF. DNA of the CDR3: TGTGCCAGCAGTTACGCGAGTAGGGGCTGGAATGAGCAGTTCTTC.

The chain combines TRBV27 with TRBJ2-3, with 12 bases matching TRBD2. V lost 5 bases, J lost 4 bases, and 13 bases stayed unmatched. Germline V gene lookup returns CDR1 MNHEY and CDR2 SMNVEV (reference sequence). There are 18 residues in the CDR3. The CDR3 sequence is CASSLLGMASGRADTQYF. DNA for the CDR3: TGTGCCAGCAGTCTCTTGGGTATGGCTAGCGGGAGGGCAGATACGCAGTATTTT.

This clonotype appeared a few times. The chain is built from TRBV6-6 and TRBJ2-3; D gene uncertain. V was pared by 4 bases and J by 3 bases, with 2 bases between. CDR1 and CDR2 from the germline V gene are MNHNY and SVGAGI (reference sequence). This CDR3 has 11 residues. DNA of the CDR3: TGTGCCAGCAGTTCGACAGATACGCAGTATTTT. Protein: CASSSTDTQYF.

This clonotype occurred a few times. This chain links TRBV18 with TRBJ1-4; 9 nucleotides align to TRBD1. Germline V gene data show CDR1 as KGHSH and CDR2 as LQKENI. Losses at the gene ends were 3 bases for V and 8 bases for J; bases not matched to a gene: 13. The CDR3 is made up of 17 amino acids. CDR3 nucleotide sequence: TGTGCCAGCTCACCCGACAGGGGGATTGGGCTTTGGGAAAAACTGTTTTTT. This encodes CASSPDRGIGLWEKLFF.

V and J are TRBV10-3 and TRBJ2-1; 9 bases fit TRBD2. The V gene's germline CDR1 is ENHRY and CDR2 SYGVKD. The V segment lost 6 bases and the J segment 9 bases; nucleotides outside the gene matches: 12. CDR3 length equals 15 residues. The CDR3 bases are TGTGCCATCAGAGTCATAGCGGGAGAAAGAAGTGAGCAGTTCTTC. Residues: CAIRVIAGERSEQFF.

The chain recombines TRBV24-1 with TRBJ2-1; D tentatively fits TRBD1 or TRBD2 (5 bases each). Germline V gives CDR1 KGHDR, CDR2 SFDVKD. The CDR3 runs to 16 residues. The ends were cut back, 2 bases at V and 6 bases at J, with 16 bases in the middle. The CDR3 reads CATSDSVAGTLNEQFF. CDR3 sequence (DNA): TGTGCCACCAGTGATTCGGTTGCCGGGACCCTCAATGAGCAGTTCTTC.